This T cell receptor beta chain was obtained from a study of blood T cell repertoires in COVID-19. In assigning cohorts, the study relied on participant-reported clinical history. Profiled with immunoSEQ multiplex PCR; TCRdb holds only in-frame clones, not every one. The table records roughly 250,000 clones, 90% to 95% of them present only once. There are 16 residues in the CDR3. Germline V gene lookup returns CDR1 SGHKS and CDR2 YYEKEE (reference sequence). V shed 3 bases and J 2 bases; nucleotides not matched to a gene: 5. The clonotype originates from a human donor in a cohort exposed to, infected with or recovered from COVID-19 (not recorded which). The donor label of this sample is uncertain. The chain carries TRBV5-5 and TRBJ1-3; 10 bases fit TRBD1. Sequenced material: PBMCs or T cells enriched from blood (not recorded which). CDR3 in amino acids: CASSSWTGGTGNTIYF. DNA of the CDR3: TGTGCCAGCAGCTCTTGGACAGGGGGGACTGGAAACACCATATATTTT.